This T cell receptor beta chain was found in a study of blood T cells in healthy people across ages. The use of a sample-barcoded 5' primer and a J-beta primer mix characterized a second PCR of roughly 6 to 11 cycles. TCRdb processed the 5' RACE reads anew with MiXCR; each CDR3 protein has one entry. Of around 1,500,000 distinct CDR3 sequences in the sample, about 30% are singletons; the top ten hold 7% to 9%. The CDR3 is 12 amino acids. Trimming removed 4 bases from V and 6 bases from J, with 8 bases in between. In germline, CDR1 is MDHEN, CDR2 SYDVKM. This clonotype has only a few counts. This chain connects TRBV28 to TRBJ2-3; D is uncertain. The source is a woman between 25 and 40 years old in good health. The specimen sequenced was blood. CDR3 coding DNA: TGTGCCAGCAGTTCAAATGATGATACGCAGTATTTT. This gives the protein CASSSNDDTQYF.